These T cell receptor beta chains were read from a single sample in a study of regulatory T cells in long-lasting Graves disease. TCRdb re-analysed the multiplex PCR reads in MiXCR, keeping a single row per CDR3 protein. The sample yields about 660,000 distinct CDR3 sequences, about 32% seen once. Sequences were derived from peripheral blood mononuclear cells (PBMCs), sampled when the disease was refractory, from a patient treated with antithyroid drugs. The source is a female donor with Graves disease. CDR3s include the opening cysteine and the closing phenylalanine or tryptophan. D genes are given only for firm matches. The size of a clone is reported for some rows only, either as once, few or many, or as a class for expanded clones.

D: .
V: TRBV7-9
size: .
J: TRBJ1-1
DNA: TGTGCCAGCAGCTCTCAGGAAAGATTCACTGAAGCTTTCTTT
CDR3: CASSSQERFTEAFF

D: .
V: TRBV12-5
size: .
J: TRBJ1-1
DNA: TGTGCTAGTGGTTTGGAAAGGGGTCCCGGCGGGCTTAGGAACACTGAAGCTTTCTTT
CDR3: CASGLERGPGGLRNTEAFF

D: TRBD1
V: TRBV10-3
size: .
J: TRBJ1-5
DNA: TGTGCCATCAGTGGGGACAGCAAAAATCAGCCCCAGCATTTT
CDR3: CAISGDSKNQPQHF

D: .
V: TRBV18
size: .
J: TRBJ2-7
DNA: TGTGCCAGCTCACCAAGTTCGCACGAGCAGTACTTC
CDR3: CASSPSSHEQYF

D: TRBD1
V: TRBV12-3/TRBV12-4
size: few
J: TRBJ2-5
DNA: TGTGCCAGCAGCCCTACAGGGGTGCAGACCCAGTACTTC
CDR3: CASSPTGVQTQYF

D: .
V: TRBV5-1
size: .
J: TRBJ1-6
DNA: TGCGCCAGCAGCTTGTCCCGGGACCGCGACTCACCCCTCCACTTT
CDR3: CASSLSRDRDSPLHF

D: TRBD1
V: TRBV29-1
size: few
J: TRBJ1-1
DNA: TGCAGCGCTGGACAGGGGAAGAACACTGAAGCTTTCTTT
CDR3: CSAGQGKNTEAFF

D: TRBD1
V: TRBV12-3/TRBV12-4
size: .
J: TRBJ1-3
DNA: TGTGCCAGCAGAACACAGGGGGCGCCGACTGGAAACACCATATATTTT
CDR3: CASRTQGAPTGNTIYF

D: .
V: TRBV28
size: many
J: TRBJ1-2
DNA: TGTGCCAGCAGTTTAATGGGGAGAGGTTGGGGCTACACCTTC
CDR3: CASSLMGRGWGYTF

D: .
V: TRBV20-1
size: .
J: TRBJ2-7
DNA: TGCAGTGCTAGGCCCGGGGGATCTCCTGTCTCCTACGAGCAGTACTTC
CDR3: CSARPGGSPVSYEQYF

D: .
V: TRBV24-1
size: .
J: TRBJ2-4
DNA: TGTGCCACCAGTGATCTTGAGAACATTCAGTACTTC
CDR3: CATSDLENIQYF

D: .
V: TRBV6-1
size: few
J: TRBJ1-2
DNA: TGTGCCAGCAGTGAAACCGGGGGGCCTGGATGGGGCTACACCTTC
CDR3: CASSETGGPGWGYTF

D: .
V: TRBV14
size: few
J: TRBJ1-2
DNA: TGTGCCAGCAGCCAATTCGGCCGGAGAGTAAACTATGGCTACACCTTC
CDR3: CASSQFGRRVNYGYTF

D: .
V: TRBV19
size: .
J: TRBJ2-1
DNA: TGTGCCAGTAGTATAGCTGTGGGAAATGAGCAGTTCTTC
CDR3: CASSIAVGNEQFF

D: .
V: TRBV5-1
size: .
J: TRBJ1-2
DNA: TGCGCCAGCAGCTTGGCCCCGGCGTCTAACTATGGCTACACCTTC
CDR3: CASSLAPASNYGYTF

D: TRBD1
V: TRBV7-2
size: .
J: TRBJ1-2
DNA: TGTGCCAGCAGCTTGGTCGTAGGGACAGGATTCTATGGCTACACCTTC
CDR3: CASSLVVGTGFYGYTF

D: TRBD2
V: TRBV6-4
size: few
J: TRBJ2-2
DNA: TGTGCCAGCAGTGACTCCCCGACTAGCGGGAGTGTTGTTGGGGACACCGGGGAGCTGTTTTTT
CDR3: CASSDSPTSGSVVGDTGELFF

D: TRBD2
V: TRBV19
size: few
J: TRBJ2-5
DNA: TGTGCCAGTAGTATTCCCCGGACTAGCGGGCAACAAGAGACCCAGTACTTC
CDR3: CASSIPRTSGQQETQYF

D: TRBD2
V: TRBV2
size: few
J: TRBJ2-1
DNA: TGTGCCAGCAGAGTGCTAGCGGGCGGTTACAATGAGCAGTTCTTC
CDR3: CASRVLAGGYNEQFF

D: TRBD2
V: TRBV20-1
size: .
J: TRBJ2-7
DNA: TGCAGTGCTAGAGTTAGTTTGACTAGCGGGAGGGCAAGCGAGCAGTACTTC
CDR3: CSARVSLTSGRASEQYF

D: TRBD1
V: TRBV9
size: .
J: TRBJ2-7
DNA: TGTGCCAGCAGCTTGACGGGACAGGGTGGTTACGAGCAGTACTTC
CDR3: CASSLTGQGGYEQYF

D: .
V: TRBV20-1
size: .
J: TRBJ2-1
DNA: TGCAGTGCTAGGGGTTCGAAAAGCTCCTACAATGAGCAGTTCTTC
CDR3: CSARGSKSSYNEQFF

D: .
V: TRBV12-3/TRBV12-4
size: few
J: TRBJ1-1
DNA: TGTGCCAGCAGTCCCGGATCGGTGGCTCAAGGGGCTTTCTTT
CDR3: CASSPGSVAQGAFF

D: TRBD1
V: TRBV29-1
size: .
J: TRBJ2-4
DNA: TGCAGCGTTGGTGTTTCCGGGACAGGGAAAAACATTCAGTACTTC
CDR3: CSVGVSGTGKNIQYF

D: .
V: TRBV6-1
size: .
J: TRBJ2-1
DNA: TGTGCCAGCAGTCCCTCTGCGGGGTTAGGTAATGAGCAGTTCTTC
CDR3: CASSPSAGLGNEQFF

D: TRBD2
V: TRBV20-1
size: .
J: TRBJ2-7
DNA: TGCAGTGCTGCCCTAGCGGGAGATACCTACGAGCAGTACTTC
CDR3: CSAALAGDTYEQYF

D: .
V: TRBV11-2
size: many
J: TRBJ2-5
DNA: TGTGCCAGCAGCTTAGACTTTACGGTACAAGAGACCCAGTACTTC
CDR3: CASSLDFTVQETQYF

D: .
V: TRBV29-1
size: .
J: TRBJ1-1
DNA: TGCAGTTACAGGGCGGGCACTGAAGCTTTCTTT
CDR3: CSYRAGTEAFF

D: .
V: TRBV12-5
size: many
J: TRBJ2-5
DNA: TGTGCTAGTGGTTTGGGGAGGCCTCAGGGGAGCGAGACCCAGTACTTC
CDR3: CASGLGRPQGSETQYF

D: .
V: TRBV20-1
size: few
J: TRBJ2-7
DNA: TGCAGTGGGCAGGGAAAGGGCGAGCAGTACTTC
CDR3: CSGQGKGEQYF

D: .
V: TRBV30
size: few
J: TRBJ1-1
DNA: TGTGCCTGGAGTACCCTAGTGAGGACTGAAGCTTTCTTT
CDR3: CAWSTLVRTEAFF

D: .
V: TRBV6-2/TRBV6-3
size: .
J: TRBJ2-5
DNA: TGTGCCAGCAGTCCCCGACAGGGCGGGGGCCAAGAGACCCAGTACTTC
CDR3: CASSPRQGGGQETQYF

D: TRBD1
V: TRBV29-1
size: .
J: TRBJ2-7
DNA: TGCAGCGTCTCGGAGGACAGGGCCACCTACGAGCAGTACTTC
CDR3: CSVSEDRATYEQYF

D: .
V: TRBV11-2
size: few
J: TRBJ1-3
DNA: TGTGCCAGCAGCTTATTTGGAAACCGCCAAAACACCATATATTTT
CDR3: CASSLFGNRQNTIYF

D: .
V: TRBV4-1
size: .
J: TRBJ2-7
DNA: TGCGCCAGCAGCGACAGGATCTACGAGCAGTACTTC
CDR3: CASSDRIYEQYF

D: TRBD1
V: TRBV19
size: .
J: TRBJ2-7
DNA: TGTGCCAGTAGTAGGGACAGGGATTCGCGCGAGCAGTACTTC
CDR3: CASSRDRDSREQYF

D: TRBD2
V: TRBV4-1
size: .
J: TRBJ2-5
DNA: TGCGCCAGCAGCCGTGTAGCGGGAGTTGAGACCCAGTACTTC
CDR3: CASSRVAGVETQYF

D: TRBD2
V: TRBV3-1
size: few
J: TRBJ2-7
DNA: TGTGCCAGCAGCCAAGCGGGAGGGATAAACGAGCAGTACTTC
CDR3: CASSQAGGINEQYF